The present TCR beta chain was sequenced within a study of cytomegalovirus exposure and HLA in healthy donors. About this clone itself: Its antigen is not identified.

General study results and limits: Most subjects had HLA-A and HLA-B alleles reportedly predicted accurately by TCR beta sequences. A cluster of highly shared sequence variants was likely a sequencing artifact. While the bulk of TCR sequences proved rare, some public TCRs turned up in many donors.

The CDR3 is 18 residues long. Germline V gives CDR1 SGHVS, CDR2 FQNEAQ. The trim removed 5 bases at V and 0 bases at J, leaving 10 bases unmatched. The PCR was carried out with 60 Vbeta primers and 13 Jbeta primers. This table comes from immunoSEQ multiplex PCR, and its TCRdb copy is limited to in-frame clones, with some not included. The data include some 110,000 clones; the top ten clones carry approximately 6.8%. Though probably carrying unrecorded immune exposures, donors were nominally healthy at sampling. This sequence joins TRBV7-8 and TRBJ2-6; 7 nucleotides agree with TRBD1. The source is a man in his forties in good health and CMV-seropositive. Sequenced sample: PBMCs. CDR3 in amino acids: CASSPTGVDLSGANVLTF. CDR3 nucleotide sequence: TGTGCCAGCAGCCCTACAGGGGTCGACCTCTCTGGGGCCAACGTCCTGACTTTC.